These 17 T cell receptor beta chains came from one sample sequenced in a study of beta chain features in type 1 diabetes. General study findings and limits: TCRB CDR3 length was moderately but significantly reduced in all four CD4+ subsets of Type 1 diabetes patients.

Their specific antigens are unknown. The sequenced template was cDNA made from the entire isolated RNA. The repertoire was sequenced with immunoSEQ multiplex PCR; TCRdb's copy has only in-frame clones and lacks some. The table shows about 650,000 clones, with 9.5% to 15% occurring only once. Sequencing input: naive CD4+ T cells from blood. These receptors came from a man younger than 45 with type 1 diabetes.

The chain joins TRBV19 to TRBJ1-5; D not certain. The CDR3 has 16 amino acids. The V gene's germline CDR1 is LNHDA and CDR2 SQIVND (reference sequence). V gave up 2 bases and J gave up 0 bases, with 11 bases separating them. Here the CDR3 DNA reads TGTGCCAGTAGTATAAATGGGTTTTATAGCAATCAGCCCCAGCATTTT. As protein: CASSINGFYSNQPQHF.

The chain uses TRBV28 and TRBJ2-5, with D maybe TRBD1 (5 bases). The CDR3 has 16 residues. The ends were cut back, 2 bases at V and 1 base at J, with 14 bases in the middle. Per the germline V gene, CDR1 is MDHEN and CDR2 is SYDVKM. The CDR3 DNA is TGTGCCAGCAGTTTACCCATCAGGGTCGGCCAAGAGACCCAGTACTTC. This gives the protein CASSLPIRVGQETQYF.

The rearrangement joins TRBV6-4 to TRBJ2-4; a weak D match, TRBD2 (6 bases). The CDR3 extends over 14 amino acids. Germline values: CDR1 MRHNA, CDR2 SNTAGT. V dropped 3 bases and J dropped 7 bases, with 13 bases sitting between them. The CDR3 DNA follows: TGTGCCAGCAGTGATGGAGGGGATAGTAACATTCAGTACTTC. It translates to CASSDGGDSNIQYF.

This clone was counted between two and nine times. The chain joins TRBV7-2 to TRBJ2-3; D assignment may be TRBD1 or TRBD2 (5 bases each). The length of the CDR3 is 15 residues. V lost 10 bases and J lost 1, with 18 bases in between. The germline V gene has CDR1 SGHTA and CDR2 FQGNSA. The CDR3 sequence is CANTLHGARTDTQYF. CDR3 sequence (DNA): TGTGCCAACACACTCCACGGGGCACGCACAGATACGCAGTATTTT.

The rearrangement links TRBV28 to TRBJ1-6; D is undetermined. Trimming removed 7 bases from V and 7 bases from J, with 14 bases in between. The CDR3 contains 14 residues. Germline CDR1 and CDR2: MDHEN and SYDVKM. Written as DNA, the CDR3 is TGTGCCAGCACGGATACGGGTAGCAATTCACCCCTCCACTTT. This codes for CASTDTGSNSPLHF.

The table lists this clone with a few counts. V and J are TRBV28 and TRBJ2-7; the D call may be TRBD1 or TRBD2 (5 bases each). CDR1 and CDR2 from the germline V gene are MDHEN and SYDVKM. With 3 bases removed from V and 8 bases from J, the gap between germline ends came to 8 bases. The CDR3 runs 11 residues. CDR3 sequence (DNA): TGTGCCAGCAGTTTGGGGGAGCAGCAGTACTTC. Translated, it gives CASSLGEQQYF.

V gene TRBV27 combines with J gene TRBJ2-3; 11 bases agree with TRBD2. The CDR3 is 16 residues long. J was trimmed by 6 bases and V by 5 bases; bases with no gene match: 10. The germline CDR1 and CDR2 sequences are MNHEY and SMNVEV (reference sequence). The DNA of the CDR3 is TGTGCCAGCAGTCCGCCCCTAGCGGGGGGTCTCGATACGCAGTATTTT. Translation gives CASSPPLAGGLDTQYF.

The genes are TRBV19 and TRBJ1-5, with 10 bases matching TRBD1. The CDR3 has 14 residues. Germline CDR1 is LNHDA and CDR2 is SQIVND (reference sequence). The J segment lost 7 bases and the V segment lost 7 bases, leaving 7 bases of the junction unmatched. The CDR3 spells CASTETGGGQPQHF. DNA of the CDR3: TGTGCCAGTACCGAGACAGGGGGCGGCCAGCCCCAGCATTTT.

This chain uses TRBV11-2 with TRBJ2-7, with D possibly being TRBD1 (6 bases). There are 15 residues in the CDR3. Deletions cut 5 bases from V and 2 bases from J, with 16 bases between. From germline, CDR1 is SGHAT and CDR2 FQNNGV. The CDR3 loop is CASSHVGASTYEQYF. CDR3 coding DNA: TGTGCCAGCAGCCATGTGGGGGCCAGCACCTACGAGCAGTACTTC.

This chain links TRBV27 with TRBJ1-1; D possibly corresponds to TRBD1 (5 bases). The CDR3 has 12 amino acids. Germline V lookup: CDR1 MNHEY, CDR2 SMNVEV (reference sequence). V lost 9 bases to trimming and J lost 4 bases, with 12 bases between them. CDR3 DNA sequence: TGTGCCAGGGCAGGGATTTTCACTGAAGCTTTCTTT. Encoded protein: CARAGIFTEAFF.

This clone came up a few times. The genes are TRBV4-3 and TRBJ2-3; the D is unclear. The germline V and J ends were trimmed by 1 base and 0 bases, with 8 bases remaining between them. The CDR3 runs to 15 residues. CDR1 LGHNA and CDR2 YSLEER come from the germline V gene. The CDR3 region is CASSQGVDSTDTQYF. Written as DNA, the CDR3 is TGCGCCAGCAGCCAAGGTGTAGATAGCACAGATACGCAGTATTTT.

This clone was counted only a few times. The chain has TRBV19 and TRBJ2-5; D may be TRBD2 (5 bases). Looked up from germline, CDR1 is LNHDA and CDR2 is SQIVND (reference sequence). This CDR3 is built from 15 residues. V was pared by 0 bases and J by 2 bases, with 10 bases between. The CDR3 reads CASSIDYSGQETQYF. The CDR3 DNA is TGTGCCAGTAGTATAGATTACAGCGGACAAGAGACCCAGTACTTC.

The table lists this clone with a few counts. The chain is built from TRBV18 and TRBJ1-1; 7 nucleotides agree with TRBD1. V lost 3 bases, J lost 1 base, and 5 bases stayed unmatched. This CDR3 spans 15 amino acids. Germline assignment: CDR1 KGHSH and CDR2 LQKENI. The CDR3 spells CASSPTDRTNTEAFF. DNA for the CDR3: TGTGCCAGCTCACCTACGGACAGGACGAACACTGAAGCTTTCTTT.

Only a few counts were recorded for this clone. The chain couples TRBV25-1 to TRBJ1-2, with D perhaps TRBD1 (6 bases). Trimming removed 1 base at V and 3 bases at J, with 9 bases between. The CDR3 runs 14 residues. CDR1 and CDR2 from the germline V gene are MGHDK and SYGVNS. CDR3 amino acids: CASSEFGGDYGYTF. For the CDR3, the DNA is TGTGCCAGCAGTGAATTCGGGGGCGACTATGGCTACACCTTC.

This clone has only a few counts. Other DNA sequences in the sample encode the same CDR3. This chain connects TRBV7-3 to TRBJ1-1, with a weak D call TRBD1 (6 bases). This CDR3 has 13 residues. Germline loops: CDR1 SGHTA, CDR2 FQGTGA. Deletions cut 5 bases from V and 2 bases from J, with 9 bases between. Written as DNA, the CDR3 is TGTGCCAGCAGCATACAGGGAAACACTGAAGCTTTCTTT. This gives the protein CASSIQGNTEAFF.

V is TRBV6-5 and J is TRBJ2-5; maybe TRBD2 (5 bases). V dropped 2 bases and J dropped 5 bases, with 12 bases sitting between them. The germline gives CDR1 MNHEY, CDR2 SVGAGI. The CDR3 runs 14 residues. As DNA, the CDR3 is TGTGCCAGCAGTTACGCGGGTTTTTGGGAGACCCAGTACTTC. This sequence encodes CASSYAGFWETQYF.

V gene TRBV30 combines with J gene TRBJ1-2; D unresolved. V lost 2 bases to trimming and J lost 3 bases, with 7 bases between them. This CDR3 region has 12 residues. Germline V gene lookup returns CDR1 GTSNPN and CDR2 SVGIG (reference sequence). The CDR3 region has the DNA TGTGCCTGGAGTTTAGGACACTATGGCTACACCTTC. This gives the protein CAWSLGHYGYTF. The whole variable domain, remainder taken from reference TRBV30 and TRBJ1-2, is SQTIHQWPATLVQPVGSPLSLECTVEGTSNPNLYWYRQAAGRGLQLLFYSVGIGQISSEVPQNLSASRPQDRQFILSSKKLLLSDSGFYLCAWSLGHYGYTFGSGTRLTVV.